Listed below are T cell receptor beta chains from one sample, sequenced in a study of T cells after posttransplantation cyclophosphamide. TCRdb keeps only in-frame clones here, not all; method: immunoSEQ multiplex PCR. The sample presents about 40,000 clones, none singletons. What was sequenced was PBMCs. These receptors all stem from a woman in her forties or fifties in good health and a related stem cell transplant donor. CDR3s include the opening cysteine and the closing phenylalanine or tryptophan. A D gene is named only where the DNA matches it firmly. Clone size is not always given. Where it is, it says once, few, many or a class for expanded clones.

v_call	d_call	clone_size	j_call	cdr3_aa	cdr3_nt
TRBV5-1	-	many	TRBJ1-6	CASRGGGPDSPLHF	TGCGCCAGCAGGGGAGGGGGACCTGATTCACCCCTCCACTTT
TRBV5-1	-	many	TRBJ2-2	CASSLLLHPGELFF	TGCGCCAGCAGCTTGTTACTCCACCCGGGGGAGCTGTTTTTT
TRBV5-4	TRBD2	many	TRBJ2-5	CASSSATSGGETQYF	TGTGCCAGCAGCTCAGCGACTAGCGGGGGGGAGACCCAGTACTTC
TRBV27	-	-	TRBJ2-7	CASSPRQATYEQYF	TGTGCCAGCAGTCCACGACAGGCGACCTACGAGCAGTACTTC
TRBV7-7	-	many	TRBJ2-2	CASSLTRTGELFF	TGTGCCAGCAGCCTAACTAGGACCGGGGAGCTGTTTTTT
TRBV6-6	TRBD1	-	TRBJ2-7	CASSRDRAYEQYF	TGTGCCAGCAGCCGGGACAGGGCCTACGAGCAGTACTTC
TRBV10-1	TRBD1	many	TRBJ2-7	CASSLTGTREQYF	TGCGCCAGCAGTTTGACAGGGACGAGAGAGCAGTACTTC
TRBV27	TRBD2	many	TRBJ2-5	CASSLSPSGGPETQYF	TGTGCCAGCAGTTTATCGCCTAGCGGGGGGCCTGAGACCCAGTACTTC
TRBV9	TRBD1	-	TRBJ1-2	CASSPAGTGIYGYTF	TGTGCCAGCAGCCCCGCTGGGACAGGTATCTATGGCTACACCTTC
TRBV5-1	-	many	TRBJ1-1	CASSFRPGMNTEAFF	TGCGCCAGCAGCTTTCGACCGGGAATGAACACTGAAGCTTTCTTT